A selection of T cell receptor beta chains follows, all from one sample in a study of cytomegalovirus exposure and HLA in healthy donors. The table came from immunoSEQ multiplex PCR; TCRdb's copy has only in-frame clones and leaves some out. The sample records roughly 150,000 clones, approximately 63% being singletons. The sample consisted of PBMCs. These TCRs come from a woman in her fifties or sixties in good health and CMV-seropositive. Both conserved end residues are part of each CDR3. Each record gives: V gene, J gene, clone size, CDR3 protein. Clone size, where shown, is once, few, many, or a class for clones that have expanded.

v_call: TRBV6-1
j_call: TRBJ1-2
clone_size: -
cdr3_aa: CASSELGRGKYGYTF

v_call: TRBV7-9
j_call: TRBJ2-1
clone_size: -
cdr3_aa: CASSLGTVYNEQFF

v_call: TRBV5-1
j_call: TRBJ2-3
clone_size: -
cdr3_aa: CASSWTGSTDTQYF

v_call: TRBV19
j_call: TRBJ2-5
clone_size: -
cdr3_aa: CASSIALQETQYF

v_call: TRBV7-2
j_call: TRBJ2-1
clone_size: -
cdr3_aa: CASSLAPVPRDEQFF

v_call: TRBV20-1
j_call: TRBJ1-1
clone_size: -
cdr3_aa: CSARRTEEAFF

v_call: TRBV6-1
j_call: TRBJ1-1
clone_size: -
cdr3_aa: CWTGEFTEAFF

v_call: TRBV7-2
j_call: TRBJ2-3
clone_size: -
cdr3_aa: CASSDRGGSTDTQYF

v_call: TRBV2
j_call: TRBJ1-6
clone_size: -
cdr3_aa: CASNQGSRLNSPLHF

v_call: TRBV25-1
j_call: TRBJ1-1
clone_size: -
cdr3_aa: CASSESLWDRVEAFF

v_call: TRBV7-9
j_call: TRBJ1-4
clone_size: -
cdr3_aa: CASHDSGQGDEKLFF

v_call: TRBV30
j_call: TRBJ1-5
clone_size: -
cdr3_aa: CAWSDRENQPQHF

v_call: TRBV4-1
j_call: TRBJ2-1
clone_size: -
cdr3_aa: CASSQWGTGGHNEQFF

v_call: TRBV29-1
j_call: TRBJ1-3
clone_size: -
cdr3_aa: CSVSQGFGNTIYF

v_call: TRBV6-6
j_call: TRBJ1-2
clone_size: once
cdr3_aa: CASRKSGGFDYGYTF

v_call: TRBV20-1
j_call: TRBJ1-4
clone_size: few
cdr3_aa: CSASPYEKLFF

v_call: TRBV7-3
j_call: TRBJ2-3
clone_size: -
cdr3_aa: CASSLDGASTDTQYF

v_call: TRBV2
j_call: TRBJ1-1
clone_size: once
cdr3_aa: CASSGDRGQAFF

v_call: TRBV28
j_call: TRBJ2-7
clone_size: -
cdr3_aa: CASSQQGARYEQYF

v_call: TRBV10-3
j_call: TRBJ2-1
clone_size: -
cdr3_aa: CAISGQAIRGDEQFF

v_call: TRBV25-1
j_call: TRBJ2-5
clone_size: few
cdr3_aa: CASSGDSWGTQYF

v_call: TRBV15
j_call: TRBJ2-5
clone_size: -
cdr3_aa: CATSGPVTQYF

v_call: TRBV30
j_call: TRBJ1-5
clone_size: -
cdr3_aa: CAWSDGRSNQPQHF

v_call: TRBV21-1
j_call: TRBJ2-2
clone_size: -
cdr3_aa: CASSNKRQGYTGELFF

v_call: TRBV7-9
j_call: TRBJ1-2
clone_size: -
cdr3_aa: CASSSNRDNSYGYTF

v_call: TRBV5-1
j_call: TRBJ2-7
clone_size: -
cdr3_aa: CASSLAGTGLLPGNEQYF

v_call: TRBV5-1
j_call: TRBJ2-7
clone_size: -
cdr3_aa: CASSDLQGYEQYF

v_call: TRBV15
j_call: TRBJ1-4
clone_size: -
cdr3_aa: CATSREGGGNEKLFF

v_call: TRBV5-8
j_call: TRBJ2-5
clone_size: -
cdr3_aa: CASSLNRGRETQYF

v_call: TRBV28
j_call: TRBJ1-5
clone_size: -
cdr3_aa: CASTVRGQPQHF

v_call: TRBV5-1
j_call: TRBJ2-3
clone_size: -
cdr3_aa: CASSLGLAADTQYF

v_call: TRBV20-1
j_call: TRBJ1-4
clone_size: -
cdr3_aa: CSASAAGTVVF

v_call: TRBV5-1
j_call: TRBJ1-2
clone_size: -
cdr3_aa: CASSLVGGDYGYTF

v_call: TRBV18
j_call: TRBJ1-4
clone_size: -
cdr3_aa: CASSRQNGNEKLFF

v_call: TRBV18
j_call: TRBJ1-1
clone_size: -
cdr3_aa: CASSRQGAGEAFF

v_call: TRBV5-4
j_call: TRBJ2-7
clone_size: once
cdr3_aa: CASSLSGLAGNYEQYF

v_call: TRBV9
j_call: TRBJ1-2
clone_size: -
cdr3_aa: CASSSRGDGYTF

v_call: TRBV13
j_call: TRBJ1-4
clone_size: -
cdr3_aa: CASSLYRVNEKLFF

v_call: TRBV5-8
j_call: TRBJ1-5
clone_size: -
cdr3_aa: CASSFRGQLINYNQPQHF

v_call: TRBV10-3
j_call: TRBJ2-7
clone_size: -
cdr3_aa: CASLGDRDSYEQYF

v_call: TRBV29-1
j_call: TRBJ2-3
clone_size: -
cdr3_aa: CSGGQGGVTDTQYF

v_call: TRBV4-1
j_call: TRBJ2-7
clone_size: -
cdr3_aa: CASSRSLGIYRGDFYEQYF

v_call: TRBV4-2
j_call: TRBJ1-1
clone_size: -
cdr3_aa: CASSQDVSTEAFF

v_call: TRBV5-6
j_call: TRBJ2-7
clone_size: -
cdr3_aa: CASSLQGERVAGPDEQYF

v_call: TRBV7-9
j_call: TRBJ1-4
clone_size: -
cdr3_aa: CASRDRGKEKLFF

v_call: TRBV29-1
j_call: TRBJ2-2
clone_size: -
cdr3_aa: CSVTRGPRHTGELFF

v_call: TRBV7-8
j_call: TRBJ1-2
clone_size: -
cdr3_aa: CASSPQGQGAYGYTF

v_call: TRBV5-1
j_call: TRBJ2-2
clone_size: -
cdr3_aa: CASSLASSALETGELFF

v_call: TRBV30
j_call: TRBJ2-7
clone_size: once
cdr3_aa: CAWSVLSSYEQYF